Below, 8 T cell receptor beta chains from the same sample are listed, as sequenced in a study of blood T cells in healthy people across ages. Primed by a sample-barcoded 5' primer and a J-beta primer mix, a second PCR proceeded for about 6 to 11 cycles. TCRdb fed the 5' RACE reads into MiXCR, producing one record per CDR3 protein. Among about 570,000 distinct CDR3 sequences listed, approximately 27% were seen once. The sample taken for sequencing was blood. Receptor source: a woman aged 65 to 85 in good health.

This clonotype was observed a few times. This chain uses TRBV6-1 with TRBJ2-1; 10 bases match TRBD1. CDR1 is MNHNS, CDR2 SASEGT, per germline. The CDR3 is 16 residues long. V lost 4 bases and J lost 2; bases outside the gene matches: 5. CDR3 protein: CASSARDRGTYNEQFF. DNA for the CDR3: TGTGCCAGCAGTGCCCGGGACAGGGGAACCTACAATGAGCAGTTCTTC.

This clonotype came up a few times. This chain joins TRBV5-5 and TRBJ1-2; 10 bases agree with TRBD1. The CDR3 is made up of 14 amino acids. The germline V gene has CDR1 SGHKS and CDR2 YYEKEE (reference sequence). V was pared by 4 bases and J by 4 bases, with 4 bases of the junction left unmatched. In DNA, the CDR3 is TGTGCCAGCAGCCAGGGACAGGGGTTCTATGGCTACACCTTC. This codes for CASSQGQGFYGYTF.

V and J are TRBV11-2 and TRBJ2-1; no clear D. The CDR3 totals 14 residues. V shed 1 base and J shed 4 bases, with 8 bases lying between them. From germline, CDR1 is SGHAT and CDR2 FQNNGV. CDR3 in DNA: TGTGCCAGCAGCTTAGCCCAACTTTACAATGAGCAGTTCTTC. As protein: CASSLAQLYNEQFF.

The rearrangement links TRBV29-1 to TRBJ2-3; D possibly corresponds to TRBD1 (6 bases). Germline-derived CDR1 and CDR2 are SQVTM and ANQGSEA. V lost 4 bases and J lost 6, with 14 bases in between. The CDR3 loop spans 13 amino acids. The CDR3 DNA reads as TGCAGCGTTGGAGATGGGGGCGGGGATACGCAGTATTTT. Translated: CSVGDGGGDTQYF.

This clonotype was detected many times. The chain uses TRBV2 and TRBJ2-7; no clear D. CDR3 size: 11 residues. The ends were cut back, 2 bases at V and 2 bases at J, with 1 base in the middle. The germline V gene has CDR1 SNHLY and CDR2 FYNNEI. CDR3 residues: CASSETYEQYF. CDR3 DNA sequence: TGTGCCAGCAGTGAAACCTACGAGCAGTACTTC.

The V call is TRBV4-2, the J call TRBJ2-1; 13 bases match TRBD2. With V trimmed by 2 bases and J by 5 bases, 6 bases remained unmatched. The CDR3 runs to 17 residues. CDR1 LGHNA and CDR2 YNFKEQ come from the germline V gene. Here the CDR3 reads CASSQTLAGGPHNEQFF. The CDR3 DNA sequence: TGTGCCAGCAGCCAAACACTAGCGGGGGGGCCTCACAATGAGCAGTTCTTC.

V usage is TRBV7-3 and J usage is TRBJ2-1; the D gene is possibly TRBD2 (5 bases). The CDR3 is 19 residues long. Germline values: CDR1 SGHTA, CDR2 FQGTGA. The V end was cut by 5 bases, the J end by 1 base, with 24 bases between. This CDR3 reads CASSPYLSLAGGSYNEQFF. The CDR3 DNA follows: TGTGCCAGCAGCCCCTATCTTAGTCTAGCAGGCGGGTCCTACAATGAGCAGTTCTTC.

The genes are TRBV5-1 and TRBJ2-7; tentatively, D is TRBD1 (5 bases). V was clipped by 1 base and J by 6 bases, with 17 bases between them. Germline V gene data show CDR1 as SGHRS and CDR2 as YFSETQ. CDR3 length: 15 amino acids. The CDR3 protein is CASSLRSDKVGEQYF. The DNA of the CDR3 is TGCGCCAGCAGCTTGAGGTCGGACAAGGTGGGCGAGCAGTACTTC.